Below are 6 T cell receptor beta chains sequenced from a single sample in a study of OX40 agonist ivuxolimab in advanced cancers. Using immunoSEQ multiplex PCR, the repertoire was profiled, and TCRdb retains in-frame clones only, with some absent. In the table there are about 48,000 clones, approximately 91% of which are singletons. Sample: CD4+ or CD8+ T cells sorted from blood, taken in a trial of the OX40 agonist ivuxolimab. These receptor sequences come from an adult with an advanced solid tumor such as melanoma, head and neck, liver or kidney cancer.

This clone was seen only once. The DNA of the CDR3 is TGTGCCAGCAGTCGGGGCCCGCCCCAGGTCTACGAGCAGTACGTC. Translating gives CASSRGPPQVYEQYV. The rearrangement uses TRBV28 and TRBJ2-7; the D gene could be TRBD1 or TRBD2 (5 bases each). CDR1 and CDR2 from the germline V gene are MDHEN and SYDVKM. Trimming took off 5 bases at V and 3 bases at J, with 17 bases between the two ends. The CDR3 consists of 15 residues.

This clone was seen only a few times. Here the CDR3 DNA reads TGTGCCTCCCGTGCGGGTGGCGGGGAGCTGTTTTTT. As protein: CASRAGGGELFF. The rearrangement joins TRBV27 to TRBJ2-2; a weak D match, TRBD2 (5 bases). Germline V gene data show CDR1 as MNHEY and CDR2 as SMNVEV (reference sequence). V lost 11 bases and J 7 bases, leaving 14 bases between the germline ends. The CDR3 length is 12 residues.

The rearrangement links TRBV7-9 to TRBJ2-1; TRBD1 matches at 8 bases. Losses at the gene ends were 5 bases for V and 7 bases for J; bases not matched to a gene: 7. Germline assignment: CDR1 SEHNR and CDR2 FQNEAQ (reference sequence). This CDR3 has 14 amino acids. This CDR3 is CASSTLQGANEQFF. CDR3 coding DNA: TGTGCCAGCAGCACCCTTCAGGGGGCGAATGAGCAGTTCTTC. The variable domain in full, completed from reference TRBV7-9 and TRBJ2-1, reads DTGVSQNPRHKITKRGQNVTFRCDPISEHNRLYWYRQTLGQGPEFLTYFQNEAQLEKSRLLSDRFSAERPKGSFSTLEIQRTEQGDSAMYLCASSTLQGANEQFFGPGTRLTVL.

The chain carries TRBV6-5 and TRBJ2-3; 10 positions match TRBD1. The CDR3 is 14 residues long. The junction had 7 bases not matched to a gene; V was cut back by 8 bases and J by 5 bases. Germline V gene lookup returns CDR1 MNHEY and CDR2 SVGAGI. The CDR3 sequence is CASAWDRGEDTQYF. The CDR3 region has the DNA TGTGCCAGCGCGTGGGACAGGGGTGAAGATACGCAGTATTTT.

This clone was counted a single time. The chain combines TRBV6-5 with TRBJ2-5; 12 bases map to TRBD2. Looked up from germline, CDR1 is MNHEY and CDR2 is SVGAGI. V trimming: 6 bases; J trimming: 0 bases; junction bases outside the gene matches: 2. The CDR3 runs 15 residues. The CDR3 DNA reads as TGTGCCAGCAGCAGACTAGCGGGGGACCAAGAGACCCAGTACTTC. Translating gives CASSRLAGDQETQYF.

This clone was recorded a few times. The chain carries TRBV13 and TRBJ2-2, with 9 bases that match TRBD2. V lost 3 bases to trimming and J lost 3 bases; unmatched junction nucleotides: 5. Germline values: CDR1 PRHDT, CDR2 FYEKMQ (reference sequence). This CDR3 contains 16 residues. This CDR3 is CASSFSGGRDTGELFF. The DNA for the CDR3 is TGTGCCAGCAGCTTTAGCGGGGGAAGGGACACCGGGGAGCTGTTTTTT.